This T cell receptor beta chain derives from a study of blood T cell repertoires in COVID-19. Assay: immunoSEQ multiplex PCR; the TCRdb copy retains only in-frame clones and omits some. The sample has around 20,000 clones, roughly nine tenths seen once; the top ten hold 20% to 30%. V was trimmed by 2 bases and J by 2 bases, leaving 3 bases between them. The CDR3 has 12 residues. Sample: peripheral blood. The chain combines TRBV12-3 or TRBV12-4 with TRBJ1-1; D is unclear. This TCR was sampled from a human donor with active COVID-19. The donor label of this sample is uncertain. The CDR3 bases are TGTGCCAGCAGTTTACGTAACACTGAAGCTTTCTTT. As protein: CASSLRNTEAFF.